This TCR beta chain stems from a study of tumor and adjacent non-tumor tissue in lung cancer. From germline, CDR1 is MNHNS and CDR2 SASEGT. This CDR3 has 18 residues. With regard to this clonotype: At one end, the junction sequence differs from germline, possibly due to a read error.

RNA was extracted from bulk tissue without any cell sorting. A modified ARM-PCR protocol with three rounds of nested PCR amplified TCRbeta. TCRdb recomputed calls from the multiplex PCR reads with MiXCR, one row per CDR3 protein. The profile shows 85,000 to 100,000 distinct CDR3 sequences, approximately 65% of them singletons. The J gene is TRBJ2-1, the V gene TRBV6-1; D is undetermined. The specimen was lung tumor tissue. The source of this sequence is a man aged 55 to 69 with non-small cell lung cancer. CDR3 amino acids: CASSSGRAIRSPNNEQFF. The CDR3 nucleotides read TGTGCCAGCAGTTCAGGCCGGGCGATTAGGTCCCCCAACAATGAACAGTTCTTC.